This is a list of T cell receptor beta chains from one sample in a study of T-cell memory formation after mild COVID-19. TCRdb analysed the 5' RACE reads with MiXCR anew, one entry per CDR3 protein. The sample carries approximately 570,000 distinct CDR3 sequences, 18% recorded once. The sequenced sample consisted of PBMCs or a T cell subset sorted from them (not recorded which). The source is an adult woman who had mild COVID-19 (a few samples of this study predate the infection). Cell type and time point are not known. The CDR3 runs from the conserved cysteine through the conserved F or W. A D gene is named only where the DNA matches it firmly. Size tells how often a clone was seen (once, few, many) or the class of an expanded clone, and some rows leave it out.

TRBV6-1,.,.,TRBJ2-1,TGTGCCAGCAGTGAACAGGCTGGGATTCACAATGAGCAGTTCTTC,CASSEQAGIHNEQFF
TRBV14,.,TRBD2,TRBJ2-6,TGTGCCAGCAGCGTCAGCCCTCTAGCGGGGGGAAGAACAATCTCTGGGGCCAACGTCCTGACTTTC,CASSVSPLAGGRTISGANVLTF
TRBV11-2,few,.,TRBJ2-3,TGTGCCAGCAGCCTCTTTATATTTGAGCGTGGAGATACGCAGTATTTT,CASSLFIFERGDTQYF
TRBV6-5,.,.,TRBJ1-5,TGTGCCACACAGAGGGGGAGCAATCAGCCCCAGCATTTT,CATQRGSNQPQHF
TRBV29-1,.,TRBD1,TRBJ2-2,TGCAGCGGACGGAAGACAGGGAGAACCGGGGAGCTGTTTTTT,CSGRKTGRTGELFF
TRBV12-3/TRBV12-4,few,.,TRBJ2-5,TGTGCCAGCAGTCTCCGAGGGTCGGGATGGCAAGAGACCCAGTACTTC,CASSLRGSGWQETQYF
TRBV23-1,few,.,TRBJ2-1,TGCGCCAGCAGTCACTCCGAGAAGACTGGCTACAATGAGCAGTTCTTC,CASSHSEKTGYNEQFF
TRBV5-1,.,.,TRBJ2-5,TGCGCCAGCAGAACAGGTTGGAGGGAGACCCAGTACTTC,CASRTGWRETQYF
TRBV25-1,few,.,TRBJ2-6,TGTGCCAGCAGTTCCCGGAGTAGCGGAGATGGGGAGGCCAACGTCCTGACTTTC,CASSSRSSGDGEANVLTF
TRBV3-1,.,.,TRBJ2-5,TGTGCCAGCAGCCAAGATCCGGACTCCTTACAAGAGACACAGTACTTC,CASSQDPDSLQETQYF
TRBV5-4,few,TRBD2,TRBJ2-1,TGTGCCAGCAGCTTGCGGACTAGCGGGGGGTTCAATGAGCAGTTCTTC,CASSLRTSGGFNEQFF
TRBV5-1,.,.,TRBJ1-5,TGCGCCAGCAGCTTAGAGGCAGGGGCAAATCAGCCCCAGCATTTT,CASSLEAGANQPQHF
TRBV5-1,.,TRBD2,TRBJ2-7,TGCGCCAGCAGCGCCGGGACTAGCGGAGACTACGAGCAGTACTTC,CASSAGTSGDYEQYF
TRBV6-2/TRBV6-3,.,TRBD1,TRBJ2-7,TGTGCCAGCAGGGGGACAGGGGTCAGCGAGCAGTACTTC,CASRGTGVSEQYF
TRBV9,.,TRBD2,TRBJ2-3,TGTGCCAGCAGCCCCCATGCATGGACTAGCGTAGCAGATACGCAGTATTTT,CASSPHAWTSVADTQYF
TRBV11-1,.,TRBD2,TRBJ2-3,TGTGCCAGCAGCTTAGTAGTCGCGGGAGGCACAGATACGCAGTATTTT,CASSLVVAGGTDTQYF
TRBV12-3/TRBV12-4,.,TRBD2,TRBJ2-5,TGTGCCAGCAGTTCGCTAGCGGGAGGCCAGGGCTCGGAGACCCAGTACTTC,CASSSLAGGQGSETQYF
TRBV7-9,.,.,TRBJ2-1,TGTGCCAGCAGCCGTTTCGCCGACAATGAGCAGTTCTTC,CASSRFADNEQFF
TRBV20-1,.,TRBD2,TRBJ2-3,TGCAGTGCTAGTGGTTCGGGTAGCGGGAGAGCTAGCACAGATACGCAGTATTTT,CSASGSGSGRASTDTQYF
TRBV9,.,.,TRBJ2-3,TGTGCCAGCAGCGTAGTAGGAGGGCCATCAGATACGCAGTATTTT,CASSVVGGPSDTQYF
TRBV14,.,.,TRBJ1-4,TGTGCCAGCAGCCCGGGGCCGGGTAATGAAAAACTGTTTTTT,CASSPGPGNEKLFF
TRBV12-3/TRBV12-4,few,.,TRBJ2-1,TGTGCCAGCACCCTCGAGGCCGGGACGGGTAATGAGCAGTTCTTC,CASTLEAGTGNEQFF
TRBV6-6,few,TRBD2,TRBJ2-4,TGTGCCAGCAGTGCCCGACTAGCGGGAGTGGGAAACATTCAGTACTTC,CASSARLAGVGNIQYF
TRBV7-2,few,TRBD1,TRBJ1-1,TGTGCCAGCAACAGGGGTCTCTCGAACACTGAAGCTTTCTTT,CASNRGLSNTEAFF
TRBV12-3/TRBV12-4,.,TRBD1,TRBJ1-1,TGTGCCAGCAGGTTACAGGGGTTAAGAGCTTTCTTT,CASRLQGLRAFF
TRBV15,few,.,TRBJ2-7,TGTGCCACCAGCAGCGGCAGGGTGGACGAGCAGTACTTC,CATSSGRVDEQYF
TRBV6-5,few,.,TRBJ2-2,TGTGCCAGTGAAGCGGGCGGGGAGCTGTTTTTT,CASEAGGELFF
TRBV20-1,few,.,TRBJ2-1,TGCAGTGCTAGCTCGGGGGGACAGGTAATCTTC,CSASSGGQVIF
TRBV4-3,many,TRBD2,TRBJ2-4,TGCGCCAGCAGCCAAGCTTCATCTTTGGCGGGAGGGGGGAACATTCAGTACTTC,CASSQASSLAGGGNIQYF
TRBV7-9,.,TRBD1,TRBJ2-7,TGTGCCAGCTCCCCCCGGACAGGGGCAGGCGAGCAGTACTTC,CASSPRTGAGEQYF
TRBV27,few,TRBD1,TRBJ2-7,TGTGCCAGCCATACAGGGGGCTTTCGGTACTTC,CASHTGGFRYF
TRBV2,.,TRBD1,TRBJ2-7,TGTGCCAGCAGTGCGACAGGGAGCCCCTACGAGCAGTACTTC,CASSATGSPYEQYF
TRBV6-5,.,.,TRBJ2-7,TGTGCCAGCAGGAGACAGGAGGTGTACGAGCAGTACTTC,CASRRQEVYEQYF
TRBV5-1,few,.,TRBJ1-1,TGCGCCAGCAGCTTGGAAGACCTCTGGTCGGACACTGAAGCTTTCTTT,CASSLEDLWSDTEAFF
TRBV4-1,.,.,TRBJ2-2,TGCGCCAGCAGCCAAGAGCTAGCCTCGACCACCGGGGAGCTGTTTTTT,CASSQELASTTGELFF
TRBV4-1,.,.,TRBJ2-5,TGCGCCAGCAGCCAAGGCCATGGGCCTCTGGGGAGCCAAGAGACCCAGTACTTC,CASSQGHGPLGSQETQYF
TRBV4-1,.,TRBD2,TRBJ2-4,TGCGCCAGCAGCCAAGGAGCTGCTAGCGGGGGCGGAGGAAACATTCAGTACTTC,CASSQGAASGGGGNIQYF
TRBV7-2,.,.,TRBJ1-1,TGTGCCAGCAGCTCCGCCGGGGGGGTCACTGAAGCTTTCTTT,CASSSAGGVTEAFF
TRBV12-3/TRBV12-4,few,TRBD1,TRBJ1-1,TGTGCCAGCAACCACAGGGGAATGAACACTGAAGCTTTCTTT,CASNHRGMNTEAFF
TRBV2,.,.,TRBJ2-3,TGTGCCAGCAGGGGACTACTAGGGGGGGGCACAGATACGCAGTATTTT,CASRGLLGGGTDTQYF
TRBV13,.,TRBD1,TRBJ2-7,TGTGCCAGCAGCGGGACAGGGTATCTCGAGCAGTACTTC,CASSGTGYLEQYF
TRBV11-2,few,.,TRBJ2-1,TGTGCCAGCAGCCCGCTTCCCGACCGTAAGGGCGGCGATGAGCAGTTCTTC,CASSPLPDRKGGDEQFF
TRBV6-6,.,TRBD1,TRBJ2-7,TGTGCCAGCAAGAATGGACAGGGGAGCTCCTACGAGCAGTACTTC,CASKNGQGSSYEQYF
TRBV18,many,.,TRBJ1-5,TGTGCCAGCTCACCAGGGGGGGGCAACTATCAGCCCCAGCATTTT,CASSPGGGNYQPQHF
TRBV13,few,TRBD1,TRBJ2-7,TGTGCCAGCAGCCAAACCGGGACAGGGAATTCCCGTAACTACGAGCAGTACTTC,CASSQTGTGNSRNYEQYF
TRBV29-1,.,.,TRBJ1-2,TGCAGCGGCCTACAGGGTACTAACTATGGCTACACCTTC,CSGLQGTNYGYTF
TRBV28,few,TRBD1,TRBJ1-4,TGTGCCAGCAGCTCATGGCAGGGGGCGGCTAATGAAAAACTGTTTTTT,CASSSWQGAANEKLFF
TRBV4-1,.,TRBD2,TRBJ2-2,TGCGCCAGCAGCCAAGGGTCTAGCGGGAGGCGAGCCGGGGAGCTGTTTTTT,CASSQGSSGRRAGELFF
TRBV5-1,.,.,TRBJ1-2,TGCGCCAGCAGCTTGGTGGGGGACACCCATAACTATGGCTACACCTTC,CASSLVGDTHNYGYTF
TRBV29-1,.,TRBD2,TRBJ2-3,TGCAGCGTTGTGGGCGGGGGGACCACAGATACGCAGTATTTT,CSVVGGGTTDTQYF
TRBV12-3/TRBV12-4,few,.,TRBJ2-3,TGTGCCAGCAGGAACGTTGCGGGCACAGATACGCAGTATTTT,CASRNVAGTDTQYF
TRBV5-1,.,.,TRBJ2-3,TGCGCCAGCAGCTCCCCTCTAGCAAATACGCAGTATTTT,CASSSPLANTQYF
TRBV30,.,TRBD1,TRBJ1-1,TGTGCCTGGAGGAGGGACAGGACGAACACTGAAGCTTTCTTT,CAWRRDRTNTEAFF
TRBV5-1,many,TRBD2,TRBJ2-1,TGCGCCAGCAGCTTGGGCCTAGCGGGAGTCAATGAGCAGTTCTTC,CASSLGLAGVNEQFF
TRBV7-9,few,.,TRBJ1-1,TGTGCCAGCAGCTTAAGGAGTTTTGAAGCTTTCTTT,CASSLRSFEAFF
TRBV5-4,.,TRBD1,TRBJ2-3,TGTGCCAGCAGCTGGGACTCCGGGACAGGGGGCGCATATACGCAGTATTTT,CASSWDSGTGGAYTQYF
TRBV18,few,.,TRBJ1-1,TGTGCCAGCTCACCAACAGGGAGTGCTGAAGCTTTCTTT,CASSPTGSAEAFF
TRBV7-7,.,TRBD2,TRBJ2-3,TGTGCCAGCAACGTAGCGGGGACCTCTAGCACAGATACGCAGTATTTT,CASNVAGTSSTDTQYF
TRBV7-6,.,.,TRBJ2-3,TGTGCCAGCAGCTTATCGGAAGATACGCAGTATTTT,CASSLSEDTQYF
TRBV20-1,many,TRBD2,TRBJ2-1,TGCAGTGCTAGAGTCAGCGGGAGCTCCTACAATGAGCAGTTCTTC,CSARVSGSSYNEQFF